These T cell receptor beta chains were read from a single sample in a study of T cell repertoires in cytomegalovirus infection. No antigen is known for these receptors. Each CDR3 protein is one row after TCRdb ran MiXCR on the reads. The sample holds about 130,000 distinct CDR3 sequences, over 30% seen once. This material consisted of CD8+ T cells from cultured PBMCs, taken from culture after CMV antigen stimulation. Receptor source: a human donor in good health (CMV status not recorded). Some clones in this sample may be carry-over from other donors' samples. The CDR3 runs from the conserved cysteine through the conserved F or W. A D gene is named only where the DNA matches it firmly. Size is omitted from some rows. Given values are once, few, many or a class for expanded clones.

abundance,d_gene,j_gene,v_gene,CDR3aa,CDR3nt
many,TRBD1,TRBJ1-2,TRBV28,CASSLTPGGNYGYTF,TGTGCCAGCAGTTTGACCCCAGGGGGCAACTATGGCTACACCTTC
.,.,TRBJ2-1,TRBV9,CASSVGGWNEQFF,TGTGCCAGCAGCGTAGGAGGGTGGAATGAGCAGTTCTTC
many,.,TRBJ2-7,TRBV4-2,CASSRWTFGTDYEQYF,TGTGCCAGCAGCCGATGGACATTCGGTACCGACTACGAGCAGTACTTC
.,.,TRBJ1-1,TRBV7-8,CASSTLNTEAFF,TGTGCCAGCAGTACTTTAAACACTGAAGCTTTCTTT
.,.,TRBJ1-1,TRBV29-1,CSVSENTEAFF,TGCAGCGTTTCAGAAAACACTGAAGCTTTCTTT
once,.,TRBJ1-1,TRBV12-3/TRBV12-4,CASSLVGLGGGGEAAWTEAFF,TGTGCCAGCAGTTTAGTGGGTCTCGGGGGCGGGGGAGAGGCCGCTTGGACTGAAGCTTTCTTT
few,.,TRBJ1-2,TRBV11-2,CASSLVTYGYTF,TGTGCCAGCAGCTTAGTTACCTATGGCTACACCTTC
.,TRBD2,TRBJ2-7,TRBV6-2/TRBV6-3,CASSFSSGAMGYEQYF,TGTGCCAGCAGCTTTTCCAGCGGGGCAATGGGATACGAGCAGTACTTC
few,.,TRBJ2-2,TRBV12-3/TRBV12-4,CASKPNTGELFF,TGTGCCAGCAAGCCGAACACCGGGGAGCTGTTTTTT
.,TRBD1,TRBJ2-7,TRBV20-1,CSARWDSYEQYF,TGCAGTGCTAGGTGGGACAGCTACGAGCAGTACTTC
.,TRBD1,TRBJ2-7,TRBV12-5,CASGQDRGQYEQYF,TGTGCTAGTGGGCAAGACAGGGGGCAGTACGAGCAGTACTTC
many,TRBD1,TRBJ2-1,TRBV27,CASSLLAGQGTGEQFF,TGTGCCAGCAGTTTATTGGCAGGACAGGGGACGGGTGAGCAGTTCTTC
.,TRBD1,TRBJ2-1,TRBV4-3,CASSQRTGSNEQFF,TGCGCCAGCAGCCAACGGACAGGGTCCAATGAGCAGTTCTTC
.,.,TRBJ2-1,TRBV7-6,CASSLGRTSSYNEQFF,TGTGCCAGCAGCCTCGGCCGTACGAGCTCCTACAATGAGCAGTTCTTC
.,.,TRBJ2-5,TRBV7-9,CASSLTREYQETQYF,TGTGCCAGCAGCTTAACCAGGGAGTACCAAGAGACCCAGTACTTC
.,.,TRBJ1-5,TRBV28,CASSFYRGRGLSPQPQHF,TGTGCCAGCAGTTTTTACCGGGGGCGCGGACTCTCCCCTCAGCCCCAGCATTTT
few,TRBD2,TRBJ2-3,TRBV29-1,CSVREGLLVSADTQYF,TGCAGCGTGCGGGAGGGACTTCTAGTAAGCGCAGATACGCAGTATTTT
.,.,TRBJ1-4,TRBV18,CASSPRQEPNEKLFF,TGTGCCAGCTCACCGCGACAGGAACCCAATGAAAAACTGTTTTTT
many,TRBD1,TRBJ1-3,TRBV6-1,CASSQGQGAFLGNTIYF,TGTGCCAGCAGCCAGGGACAGGGGGCTTTCCTGGGAAACACCATATATTTT
large,.,TRBJ2-3,TRBV27,CASSFLGSRGDTQYF,TGTGCCAGCAGTTTTTTGGGCAGCCGGGGAGATACGCAGTATTTT
.,.,TRBJ1-5,TRBV9,CASSVGVYGNQPQHF,TGTGCCAGCAGCGTAGGAGTATACGGCAATCAGCCCCAGCATTTT
few,TRBD1,TRBJ1-6,TRBV28,CASSTDRLPFNSPLHF,TGTGCCAGCAGCACGGACAGGCTCCCTTTTAATTCACCCCTCCACTTT
few,TRBD2,TRBJ2-2,TRBV11-2,CASSFFSGGINTGELFF,TGTGCCAGCAGCTTCTTTAGCGGGGGGATCAACACCGGGGAGCTGTTTTTT
many,TRBD2,TRBJ2-7,TRBV14,CASSLSDSGGPYEQYF,TGTGCCAGCAGCCTCTCGGACAGCGGGGGCCCCTACGAGCAGTACTTC
many,.,TRBJ1-2,TRBV27,CASSLYGPGQGFNYGYTF,TGTGCCAGCAGTTTATATGGGCCCGGGCAGGGGTTTAACTATGGCTACACCTTC
.,.,TRBJ1-1,TRBV5-1,CASSLLGASTEAFF,TGCGCCAGCAGCTTACTGGGGGCAAGCACTGAAGCTTTCTTT
.,.,TRBJ2-7,TRBV20-1,CSARGGFSYEQYF,TGCAGTGCTAGAGGCGGGTTCTCCTACGAGCAGTACTTC
.,.,TRBJ2-3,TRBV15,CATSSSGELEDTQYF,TGTGCCACCAGCAGTTCTGGGGAGCTGGAAGATACGCAGTATTTT
.,.,TRBJ2-7,TRBV7-8,CASSLDPREQYF,TGTGCCAGCAGCTTAGACCCCCGAGAGCAGTACTTC